This T cell receptor beta chain stems from a study of beta chain features in type 1 diabetes. About the study: The patients were much like the healthy donors in age, gender and cell yields. Findings and caveats of the study: Small HLA sub-analyses could not settle whether HLA shapes TCRB rearrangement. A moderate, significant TCRB CDR3 shortening appeared in type 1 diabetes across four CD4+ subsets. The study found that naive, central memory and Treg TCRB repertoires appeared more similar in patients than in healthy donors.

Expressed TCRB transcripts were sequenced because the entire RNA isolate underwent reverse transcription. Profiling relied on immunoSEQ multiplex PCR, and the TCRdb table lists in-frame clones only, not all of them. The data show about 470,000 clones, approximately 30% seen once. Germline CDR1 is LGHNA and CDR2 is YSLEER. CDR3 length equals 15 residues. Trimming at V came to 4 bases and at J to 0 bases, leaving 4 bases not matched to a gene. On this clone itself: Its antigen is still unknown.

The sequencing input was naive CD4+ T cells from blood. This rearrangement joins TRBV4-3 to TRBJ2-3, with 7 bases lining up with TRBD2. The clonotype originates from a man aged 18 to 29 in good health. The CDR3 DNA sequence: TGCGCCAGCAGCCTACTAGCGAAAAGCACAGATACGCAGTATTTT. Protein product: CASSLLAKSTDTQYF.